This passage covers 15 T cell receptor beta chains from one sample sequenced in a study of blood T cells in healthy people across ages (dated by TCRdb to about 2015). The library was obtained by 5' RACE. This sample was sequenced with an Illumina HiSeq 2500. A second roughly 7 to 11 cycle PCR used a sample-barcoded 5' primer and a J-beta primer mix. TCRdb reprocessing: public reads trimmed at Q25 with fastp, clones called with MiXCR, in-frame beta chains kept. Rows matching on CDR3 protein sequence are summarized as one entry with the most common DNA and genes. The sample table holds around 1.1 million distinct CDR3 sequences, of which about two fifths were seen once. The ten largest clones add up to around 13% of the sample. Sequenced sample: blood. These receptors came from a man aged 18 to 30 in good health.

The chain is built from TRBV5-1 and TRBJ2-1; TRBD1 agrees at 11 bases. V was clipped by 3 bases and J by 7 bases; unmatched bases: 9. Germline loops: CDR1 SGHRS, CDR2 YFSETQ. The CDR3 runs 16 residues. CDR3 in amino acids: CASSSGGGQGVNEQFF. The CDR3, as DNA: TGCGCCAGCAGCTCTGGAGGGGGACAGGGGGTGAATGAGCAGTTCTTC.

This clonotype was seen a handful of times. The chain employs TRBV5-1 and TRBJ2-7; D remains unclear. This CDR3 contains 13 residues. V was cut by 4 bases and J by 3 bases, with 11 bases left in between. Looked up from germline, CDR1 is SGHRS and CDR2 is YFSETQ. This chain's CDR3 is CASSLAMDYEQYF. Written as DNA, the CDR3 is TGCGCCAGCAGCCTGGCCATGGACTACGAGCAGTACTTC.

The chain recombines TRBV5-1 with TRBJ2-7; a possible D gene is TRBD1 (5 bases). The germline gives CDR1 SGHRS, CDR2 YFSETQ. Deletions cut 5 bases from V and 0 bases from J, with 12 bases between. The CDR3 has 14 residues. The CDR3 protein is CASSLDSHSYEQYF. The CDR3 DNA is TGCGCCAGCAGTTTAGACAGCCACTCCTACGAGCAGTACTTC.

In its sample, this clonotype was seen many times. The rearrangement joins TRBV27 to TRBJ1-2, with 9 nucleotides matching TRBD1. CDR3 length: 14 amino acids. Germline CDR1 is MNHEY and CDR2 is SMNVEV (reference sequence). Unmatched junction bases numbered 6, after V lost 6 bases and J lost 4 bases. The CDR3 loop is CASRPTGGGYGYTF. CDR3 sequence (DNA): TGTGCCAGCAGACCAACAGGGGGCGGCTATGGCTACACCTTC.

This sequence joins TRBV20-1 and TRBJ2-5; tentative D call: TRBD1 (5 bases). Trimming pared 0 bases from V and 1 base from J, leaving 15 bases between. Germline V gene lookup returns CDR1 DFQATT and CDR2 SNEGSKA (reference sequence). This CDR3 is built from 16 residues. In DNA, the CDR3 is TGCAGTGCTAGAGATCGTGTGCAGGGTTCCCAAGAGACCCAGTACTTC. Its translation is CSARDRVQGSQETQYF.

This sequence joins TRBV5-1 and TRBJ1-1; the D gene is possibly TRBD1 (5 bases). The CDR3 length is 15 residues. Per germline, CDR1 SGHRS and CDR2 YFSETQ. V gave up 0 bases and J gave up 8 bases, with 17 bases separating them. The CDR3 spells CASSLAGTGVREAFF. The CDR3 DNA follows: TGCGCCAGCAGCTTGGCCGGGACGGGGGTGAGGGAAGCTTTCTTT. The full variable domain, in which reference TRBV5-1 and TRBJ1-1 provide the parts outside the CDR3, is KAGVTQTPRYLIKTRGQQVTLSCSPISGHRSVSWYQQTPGQGLQFLFEYFSETQRNKGNFPGRFSGRQFSNSRSEMNVSTLELGDSALYLCASSLAGTGVREAFFGQGTRLTVV.

The gene calls are TRBV5-1 and TRBJ2-2; D is ambiguous. Germline lookup yields CDR1 SGHRS and CDR2 YFSETQ. This CDR3 is built from 14 residues. V lost 1 base and J lost 5, with 9 bases in between. The DNA for the CDR3 is TGCGCCAGCAGCTTGCTAAGCTTTACCGGGGAGCTGTTTTTT. Residues: CASSLLSFTGELFF.

This clonotype was detected only a few times. The J gene is TRBJ2-2, the V gene TRBV7-2, with D uncertain. With 1 base removed from V and 8 bases from J, the gap between germline ends came to 8 bases. Germline V CDR1 and CDR2: SGHTA, FQGNSA. The CDR3 length is 13 residues. The CDR3 coding sequence is TGTGCCAGCAGCTTAGAGGTAGAGGGGGAGCTGTTTTTT. It codes for CASSLEVEGELFF.

V is TRBV6-2 or TRBV6-3 and J is TRBJ2-5; D is perhaps TRBD1 (6 bases). V was cut by 7 bases and J by 11 bases, with 26 bases left in between. The length of the CDR3 is 15 residues. The germline V gene has CDR1 MNHEY and CDR2 SVGEGT. CDR3 sequence reads: CASTETGKGGNEQYF. The CDR3 DNA sequence: TGTGCCAGCACCGAAACAGGGAAGGGCGGCAATGAGCAGTACTTC.

The CDR3 reads CASSSALGTNTEAFF. CDR3 nucleotides: TGTGCCAGCAGTTCCGCCCTGGGAACGAACACTGAAGCTTTCTTT. This chain uses TRBV6-2 or TRBV6-3 with TRBJ1-1; D not certain. The CDR3 runs 15 residues. CDR1 and CDR2 (germline): MNHEY, SVGEGT. V lost 4 bases and J lost 1, with 13 bases in between.

The chain employs TRBV4-2 and TRBJ1-1; D is uncertain. The CDR3 covers 15 residues. Germline CDR1 LGHNA, CDR2 YNFKEQ. Between the trimmed V and J ends, which lost 0 bases and 6 bases, there was a span of 14 bases. The CDR3 spells CASSQEEGAAPEAFF. CDR3 DNA sequence: TGTGCCAGCAGCCAAGAGGAGGGTGCGGCTCCTGAAGCTTTCTTT.

The chain carries TRBV7-9 and TRBJ1-1; D gene unclear. The germline CDR1 and CDR2 sequences are SEHNR and FQNEAQ (reference sequence). The CDR3 is made up of 15 amino acids. V was pared by 2 bases and J by 1 base, with 11 bases between. CDR3 residues: CASSLPGIENTEAFF. The CDR3 DNA is TGTGCCAGCAGCTTACCGGGTATTGAGAACACTGAAGCTTTCTTT.

This clonotype was counted only a few times. The gene calls are TRBV20-1 and TRBJ1-5; no reliable D call. This CDR3 is built from 14 residues. Germline V gene data show CDR1 as DFQATT and CDR2 as SNEGSKA (reference sequence). The V and J ends lost 6 bases and 4 bases respectively, with 16 bases between them. As DNA, the CDR3 is TGCAGTGCCCGTCCACCCCTTCGAAATCAGCCCCAGCATTTT. Translation: CSARPPLRNQPQHF.

The rearrangement uses TRBV7-9 and TRBJ1-2, with TRBD1 matching over 8 bases. V lost 4 bases and J lost 5; bases outside the gene matches: 6. Germline V CDR1 and CDR2: SEHNR, FQNEAQ (reference sequence). The CDR3 runs 14 residues. The CDR3 DNA is TGTGCCAGCAGCTCACGGACAGGGTGGTATGGCTACACCTTC. Its protein is CASSSRTGWYGYTF.

V usage is TRBV6-1 and J usage is TRBJ1-1; the D is unclear. The V end lost 10 bases, the J end lost 8 bases, and 11 bases lay between the germline ends. Germline CDR1 and CDR2: MNHNS and SASEGT. The CDR3 is 10 amino acids. The CDR3 is CATRQTEAFF. CDR3 in DNA: TGTGCCACCAGGCAGACGGAAGCTTTCTTT.